This TCR beta chain was recovered during a study of beta chain features in type 1 diabetes. Study-wide background: What patients shared with healthy donors was a similar profile of age, gender and cell yields. All samples together contributed 90 million to 110 million sorted cells for examination.

This CDR3 contains 14 residues. Germline loops: CDR1 MNHNS, CDR2 SASEGT. With 4 bases removed from V and 2 bases from J, the gap between germline ends came to 11 bases. In the case of this clone: Its antigen is unknown.

Sequenced material consisted of expressed TCRB transcripts (all of the isolated RNA was reverse transcribed). Mean read depth for naive, central memory and regulatory T cell samples was about 3.6 million reads. Clones were sequenced by immunoSEQ multiplex PCR, and TCRdb holds only the in-frame ones, with some missing. Of hundreds of thousands of clones listed, 13% were seen once; the top ten hold around 0.022%. Regarding the study as a whole: Patients with Type 1 diabetes showed moderately but significantly shorter TCRB CDR3s in all four CD4+ subsets. A potential influence of HLA type upon TCRB rearrangement remained unresolved herein.

The clonotype was recovered from a man aged 18 to 35 with type 1 diabetes. The chain couples TRBV6-1 to TRBJ2-5, with TRBD1 as a possible D gene (6 bases). The sample comprised naive CD4+ T cells from blood. CDR3 amino acids: CASSGGTSQETQYF. The CDR3 DNA reads TGTGCCAGCAGTGGAGGGACATCTCAAGAGACCCAGTACTTC.